The 4 T cell receptor beta chains in this list originate from one sample, sequenced in a study of blood T cell repertoires in COVID-19 (dated by TCRdb to 2019 to 2021). The library was made by the immunoSEQ multiplex PCR assay. The source is immuneACCESS, and TCRdb retained only in-frame sequences with V and J called. Part of the clones is not carried over; for the studies checked, unresolved V genes explain less than half of this, and the remainder is unexplained. The sample contains tens of thousands of clones, roughly 90% of them found a single time. Over 0.95% of the sample is taken by the ten largest. The sample was peripheral blood. Source of these receptors: a woman between 55 and 75 years old with acute or convalescent COVID-19.

The V gene is TRBV29-1, the J gene TRBJ1-2; D is possibly TRBD1 (6 bases). V shed 7 bases and J shed 3 bases, with 15 bases lying between them. CDR1 and CDR2 (germline): SQVTM, ANQGSEA. The CDR3 consists of 13 residues. The CDR3 protein is CSAEGEGDYGYTF. CDR3 nucleotide sequence: TGCAGCGCCGAGGGGGAAGGGGACTATGGCTACACCTTC. The full variable domain, with the rest looked up from reference TRBV29-1 and TRBJ1-2, is SAVISQKPSRDICQRGTSLTIQCQVDSQVTMMFWYRQQPGQSLTLIATANQGSEATYESGFVIDKFPISRPNLTFSTLTVSNMSPEDSSIYLCSAEGEGDYGYTFGSGTRLTVV.

The genes are TRBV6-5 and TRBJ2-5; 12 bases match TRBD1. There are 15 residues in the CDR3. The germline V gene has CDR1 MNHEY and CDR2 SVGAGI. The V segment lost 6 bases and the J segment 5 bases; nucleotides outside the gene matches: 7. CDR3 amino acids: CASRPRDRGLETQYF. DNA for the CDR3: TGTGCCAGCAGACCCCGGGACAGGGGGCTGGAGACCCAGTACTTC.

This chain links TRBV5-5 with TRBJ2-1; 7 nucleotides agree with TRBD2. CDR3 length equals 14 residues. Germline trimming cut 4 bases from V and 2 bases from J; bases unmatched to any gene: 3. Germline loops: CDR1 SGHKS, CDR2 YYEKEE (reference sequence). The CDR3 sequence: CASSGLVAYNEQFF. In DNA, the CDR3 is TGTGCCAGCAGCGGACTAGTGGCCTACAATGAGCAGTTCTTC.

This chain connects TRBV5-1 to TRBJ1-5, with a possible D match to TRBD1 (6 bases). Trimming cost V 5 bases and J 0 bases, with 12 bases left between them. The CDR3 extends over 15 amino acids. Germline CDR1 reads SGHRS; CDR2 reads YFSETQ. The CDR3 DNA reads as TGCGCCAGCAGTCCGGACAGCTATAGCAATCAGCCCCAGCATTTT. It is translated as CASSPDSYSNQPQHF.